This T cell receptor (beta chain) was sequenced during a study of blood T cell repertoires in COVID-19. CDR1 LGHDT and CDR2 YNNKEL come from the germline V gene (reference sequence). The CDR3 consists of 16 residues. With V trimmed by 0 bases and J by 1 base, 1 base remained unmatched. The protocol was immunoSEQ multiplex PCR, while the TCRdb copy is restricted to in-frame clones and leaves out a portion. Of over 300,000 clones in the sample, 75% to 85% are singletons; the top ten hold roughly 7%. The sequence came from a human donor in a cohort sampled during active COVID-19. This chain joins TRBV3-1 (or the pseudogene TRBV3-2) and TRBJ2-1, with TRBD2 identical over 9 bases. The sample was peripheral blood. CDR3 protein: CASSQEAGGSYNEQFF. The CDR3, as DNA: TGTGCCAGCAGCCAAGAGGCGGGGGGGTCCTACAATGAGCAGTTCTTC.